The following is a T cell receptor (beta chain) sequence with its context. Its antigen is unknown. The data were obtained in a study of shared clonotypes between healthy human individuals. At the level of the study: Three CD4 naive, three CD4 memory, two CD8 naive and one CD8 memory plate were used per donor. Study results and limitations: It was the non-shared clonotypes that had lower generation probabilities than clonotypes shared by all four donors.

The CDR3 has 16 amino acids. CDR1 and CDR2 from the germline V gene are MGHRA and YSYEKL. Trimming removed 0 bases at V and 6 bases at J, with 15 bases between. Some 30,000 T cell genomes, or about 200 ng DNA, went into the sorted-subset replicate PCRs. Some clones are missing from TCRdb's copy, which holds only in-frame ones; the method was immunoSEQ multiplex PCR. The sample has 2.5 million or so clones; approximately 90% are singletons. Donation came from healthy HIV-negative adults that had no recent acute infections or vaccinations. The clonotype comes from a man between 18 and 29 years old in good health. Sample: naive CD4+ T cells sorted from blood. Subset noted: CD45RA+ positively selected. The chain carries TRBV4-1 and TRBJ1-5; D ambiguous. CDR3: CASSQEVGGKGQPQHF. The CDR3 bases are TGCGCCAGCAGCCAAGAAGTGGGAGGGAAGGGTCAGCCCCAGCATTTT.